One and the same sample provided the 24 T cell receptor beta chains below, sequenced in a study of shared clonotypes between healthy human individuals. The table came from immunoSEQ multiplex PCR; TCRdb's copy has only in-frame clones and leaves some out. Here the sample spans just over 2,000,000 clones, roughly 94% being singletons. CD8 cells classed as naive were CD45RO-negative and positively selected for CCR7, excluding terminally differentiated effector memory CD45RA+ cells. The sample consisted of naive CD8+ T cells sorted from blood. Every receptor here comes from a man between 18 and 35 years old in good health.

With respect to this clone: Other DNA variants within this sample encode the same CDR3. This CDR3 reads CASSYGQGQPQHF. For the CDR3, the DNA is TGTGCCAGCAGTTACGGCCAAGGGCAGCCCCAGCATTTT. This chain connects TRBV6-5 to TRBJ1-5; D gene unclear. The CDR3 runs to 13 residues. Germline CDR1 reads MNHEY; CDR2 reads SVGAGI. The V gene lost 2 bases and the J gene lost 7 bases, with 9 bases spanning the gap.

This chain links TRBV29-1 with TRBJ1-1, with D maybe TRBD1 (6 bases). This CDR3 has 14 amino acids. Germline V gene sequence: CDR1 SQVTM, CDR2 ANQGSEA. Trimming left V 7 bases short and J 0 bases short, with 15 bases between. The CDR3 DNA follows: TGCAGCGCCAGTCAAGGGGGGATGAACACTGAAGCTTTCTTT. Translated: CSASQGGMNTEAFF.

This clone appeared once. The rearrangement links TRBV11-3 to TRBJ2-3; TRBD2 matches 8 bases. Per germline, CDR1 SGHNT and CDR2 YENEEA. Trimming removed 4 bases from V and 1 base from J; junction bases left unmatched: 7. The CDR3 contains 16 residues. The CDR3 DNA reads TGTGCCAGCAGCTACGGGTTGCGGGAGGGCACAGATACGCAGTATTTT. It yields the protein CASSYGLREGTDTQYF.

V gene TRBV6-5 combines with J gene TRBJ2-3; 7 bases agree with TRBD2. The germline V gene has CDR1 MNHEY and CDR2 SVGAGI. The J segment lost 3 bases and the V segment lost 0 bases, leaving 6 bases of the junction unmatched. The CDR3 covers 16 residues. In nucleotides, the CDR3 is TGTGCCAGCAGTTACTCGTTGGGAGGGGAGACAGATACGCAGTATTTT. Translation gives CASSYSLGGETDTQYF.

The chain links TRBV4-1 to TRBJ2-3; perhaps TRBD1 as D (6 bases). The CDR3 length is 13 residues. Trimming took 0 bases from V and 9 from J, leaving 10 bases between them. The V gene's germline CDR1 is MGHRA and CDR2 YSYEKL. CDR3 amino acids: CASSQDRQVTQYF. CDR3 sequence (DNA): TGCGCCAGCAGCCAAGATAGACAGGTGACGCAGTATTTT.

CDR3 nucleotides: TGCGCCAGCAGCCAAGGAGTTTCCGCCATATATTTT. Its protein product is CASSQGVSAIYF. This sequence joins TRBV4-1 and TRBJ1-3; D remains unclear. The V gene's germline CDR1 is MGHRA and CDR2 YSYEKL. V was shortened by 1 base and J by 11 bases, with 9 bases between the two germline ends. CDR3 length: 12 amino acids.

The V call is TRBV11-3, the J call TRBJ2-2; no clear D. Trimming shortened V by 0 bases and J by 6 bases, and 11 bases separated the two germline ends. The CDR3 is 15 amino acids. In germline, CDR1 is SGHNT, CDR2 YENEEA. The DNA for the CDR3 is TGTGCCAGCAGCTTAGAATGGGCCCCACCCGGGGAGCTGTTTTTT. Translated: CASSLEWAPPGELFF.

This chain links TRBV9 with TRBJ2-3, with 14 nucleotides matching TRBD2. Germline CDR1 reads SGDLS; CDR2 reads YYNGEE. The CDR3 loop spans 21 amino acids. V lost 0 bases, J lost 0 bases, and 12 bases stayed unmatched. CDR3 protein: CASSVGASGTSGRPSTDTQYF. Here the CDR3 DNA reads TGTGCCAGCAGCGTAGGGGCCTCCGGGACTAGCGGGAGACCCAGCACAGATACGCAGTATTTT. Variable domain in full (rest from reference TRBV9 and TRBJ2-3): DSGVTQTPKHLITATGQRVTLRCSPRSGDLSVYWYQQSLDQGLQFLIQYYNGEERAKGNILERFSAQQFPDLHSELNLSSLELGDSALYFCASSVGASGTSGRPSTDTQYFGPGTRLTVL.

The V call is TRBV21-1, the J call TRBJ1-2. TRBV21-1 constitutes a pseudogene. This CDR3 contains 12 residues. CDR3 residues: CASIQIGYGYTF. The CDR3 DNA reads TGTGCCAGCATCCAAATCGGTTATGGCTACACCTTC.

The chain couples TRBV6-1 to TRBJ1-5; D gene ambiguous. V was shortened by 2 bases and J by 7 bases, with 12 bases between the two germline ends. Germline CDR1 and CDR2: MNHNS and SASEGT. The CDR3 contains 14 residues. CDR3 loop: CASSEKALRQPQHF. The CDR3 nucleotides read TGTGCCAGCAGTGAAAAAGCCCTTCGGCAGCCCCAGCATTTT.

V gene TRBV27 combines with J gene TRBJ2-3, with D unresolved. The CDR3 length is 15 residues. V lost 6 bases and J 0 bases, leaving 13 bases between the germline ends. Germline CDR1 and CDR2: MNHEY and SMNVEV (reference sequence). For the CDR3, the DNA is TGTGCCAGCAGCTTCGGCGCCTCTAGCACAGATACGCAGTATTTT. Protein: CASSFGASSTDTQYF.

Details on this clone: This sample includes further DNA sequences coding for the same CDR3. The chain links TRBV10-1 to TRBJ2-7; D possibly uses TRBD1 or TRBD2 (5 bases each). The germline CDR1 and CDR2 sequences are WNHNN and SYGVQD (reference sequence). V was cut by 2 bases and J by 3 bases, with 11 bases left in between. The CDR3 is made up of 14 amino acids. Here the CDR3 DNA reads TGCGCCAGCAGTGAGGCCGGGACCCTCTACGAGCAGTACTTC. It specifies CASSEAGTLYEQYF.

This chain uses TRBV27 with TRBJ2-1, with no clear D. The germline V gene has CDR1 MNHEY and CDR2 SMNVEV (reference sequence). Trimming stripped 4 bases from V and 5 bases from J, with 9 bases between. The CDR3 extends over 13 amino acids. Written as DNA, the CDR3 is TGTGCCAGCAGTTATGTAGGGAACAATGAGCAGTTCTTC. This sequence encodes CASSYVGNNEQFF.

This clone was recorded only once. This chain links TRBV27 with TRBJ1-2; D remains unclear. Germline V lookup: CDR1 MNHEY, CDR2 SMNVEV (reference sequence). The CDR3 is 14 amino acids. V shed 0 bases and J shed 4 bases, with 9 bases lying between them. CDR3 amino acids: CASSLSPVPYGYTF. CDR3 nucleotide sequence: TGTGCCAGCAGTTTATCACCAGTGCCCTATGGCTACACCTTC.

V is TRBV15 and J is TRBJ2-7, with TRBD1 matching 8 bases. The CDR3 is 14 residues long. The germline V gene encodes CDR1 LNHNV and CDR2 YYDKDF (reference sequence). V gave up 5 bases and J gave up 3 bases; unmatched junction bases: 6. The CDR3: CATSPDRGNYEQYF. The CDR3 DNA reads as TGTGCCACCAGCCCTGACAGGGGAAACTACGAGCAGTACTTC.

This chain links TRBV27 with TRBJ2-1, with D perhaps matching TRBD2 (5 bases). Germline V gene data show CDR1 as MNHEY and CDR2 as SMNVEV (reference sequence). The germline V and J ends were trimmed by 5 bases and 7 bases, with 9 bases remaining between them. The CDR3 runs 12 residues. Here the CDR3 reads CASSMRGNEQFF. CDR3 DNA sequence: TGTGCCAGCAGTATGAGAGGGAATGAGCAGTTCTTC.

The chain employs TRBV6-1 and TRBJ2-7; TRBD1 might be the D (5 bases). Looked up from germline, CDR1 is MNHNS and CDR2 is SASEGT. V was clipped by 2 bases and J by 3 bases, with 8 bases between them. CDR3 length: 13 amino acids. The CDR3 loop is CASSERQIYEQYF. DNA of the CDR3: TGTGCCAGCAGTGAACGACAGATCTACGAGCAGTACTTC.

V gene TRBV10-1 combines with J gene TRBJ2-7; D might be TRBD2 (5 bases). The CDR3 is 14 amino acids. Germline-derived CDR1 and CDR2 are WNHNN and SYGVQD (reference sequence). The V and J ends lost 2 bases and 6 bases respectively, with 14 bases between them. The DNA of the CDR3 is TGCGCCAGCAGTGAGGGCCTAGCTCCCCTCGAGCAGTACTTC. The encoded protein is CASSEGLAPLEQYF.

Here the CDR3 reads CASSLDFQGAMETQYF. The CDR3 DNA sequence: TGTGCCAGCAGCTTAGATTTCCAGGGGGCTATGGAGACCCAGTACTTC. The chain recombines TRBV11-2 with TRBJ2-5; TRBD1 agrees at 8 bases. The CDR3 has 16 residues. V lost 0 bases to trimming and J lost 5 bases; unmatched junction nucleotides: 8. Germline V gene lookup returns CDR1 SGHAT and CDR2 FQNNGV.

V usage is TRBV6-5 and J usage is TRBJ2-7; D uncertain. CDR3 length: 14 amino acids. V was cut by 10 bases and J by 0 bases, with 16 bases left in between. Per the germline V gene, CDR1 is MNHEY and CDR2 is SVGAGI. The CDR3 sequence is CATRTEPFSYEQYF. DNA of the CDR3: TGTGCCACTAGAACAGAACCTTTCTCCTACGAGCAGTACTTC.

The chain has TRBV5-1 and TRBJ2-7; no firm D call. The germline V and J ends were trimmed by 4 bases and 1 base, with 12 bases remaining between them. Germline-derived CDR1 and CDR2 are SGHRS and YFSETQ. This CDR3 contains 14 residues. The CDR3 nucleotides are TGCGCCAGCAGCGGCGGCCTAGGGTCCTACGAGCAGTACTTC. Translating it yields CASSGGLGSYEQYF.

This sequence joins TRBV4-1 and TRBJ2-1, with D perhaps matching TRBD1 or TRBD2 (5 bases each). V lost 1 base to trimming and J lost 5 bases, with 9 bases between them. This CDR3 has 14 amino acids. The germline V gene has CDR1 MGHRA and CDR2 YSYEKL. DNA of the CDR3: TGCGCCAGCAGCCAAGTGGGGGTCAACAATGAGCAGTTCTTC. It codes for CASSQVGVNNEQFF.

The chain has TRBV4-1 and TRBJ1-1; 8 nucleotides agree with TRBD1. CDR3 length: 15 amino acids. Germline lookup yields CDR1 MGHRA and CDR2 YSYEKL. V was clipped by 4 bases and J by 1 base; unmatched bases: 5. CDR3 sequence reads: CASSREDRENTEAFF. CDR3 nucleotides: TGCGCCAGCAGCCGGGAGGACAGGGAGAACACTGAAGCTTTCTTT.

This rearrangement joins TRBV7-9 to TRBJ2-3; 7 nucleotides align to TRBD2. In germline, CDR1 is SEHNR, CDR2 FQNEAQ (reference sequence). After removal of 2 bases from V and 2 bases from J, the junction contained 4 bases not matched to a gene. The CDR3 consists of 15 residues. The CDR3 loop is CASSLSREPTDTQYF. The CDR3 nucleotides are TGTGCCAGCAGCTTATCGCGGGAGCCCACAGATACGCAGTATTTT.